This note documents a single T cell receptor beta chain sequence. The V and J ends lost 0 bases and 2 bases respectively, with 12 bases between them. The CDR3 totals 16 residues. Germline V CDR1 and CDR2: LGHDT, YNNKEL (reference sequence). Original methodology: Researchers report that nucleated cell counts were estimated from reference gene primer amplification. Data came from immunoSEQ multiplex PCR; TCRdb stores just in-frame clones and leaves some out. V, J and clone size derive from that table, while D and trimming were established from the DNA sequence. The table records about 66,000 clones, approximately 86% of them present only once. This record belongs to a study of blood T cell repertoires in COVID-19. Overall study context: COVID-19 samples collected from the United States, Italy and Spain covered acute and convalescent phases. From T cells, B-cell-depleted T cells, or PBMCs came the material, which was cDNA or gDNA.

The sequenced sample consisted of peripheral blood. V and J are TRBV3-1 (or the pseudogene TRBV3-2) and TRBJ2-3, with D perhaps TRBD2 (6 bases). The TCR sequence derives from a man between 60 and 70 years old with acute or convalescent COVID-19. The CDR3 loop reads CASSQEEGSFTDTQYF. CDR3 in DNA: TGTGCCAGCAGCCAAGAGGAGGGTTCCTTCACAGATACGCAGTATTTT.